Included here is one T cell receptor beta chain sequence, with context. The target antigen is unknown. This sample is drawn from a study of vaccination effects on CD4 cells after COVID-19. The ViraFEST assay expanded antigen-specific CD4+ T cells with viral peptide pools before sequencing. Cells that had been cultured for nine to eleven days were the source of isolated CD4+ T cells. Negative nucleocapsid antibody tests before and after vaccination confirmed no previous SARS-CoV-2 infection. Cultures got half-medium changes with IL-2 on days 3 and 7. Assay used: immunoSEQ multiplex PCR; TCRdb lists only in-frame clones, some missing. The sample gives fewer than 40,000 clones, about two thirds of which show up once; approximately 22% is in the top ten. The CDR3 covers 18 residues. Study-level points and caveats: Few convalescent patients and no early post-infection timepoints were included in the study. Late in the post-vaccination period, infection-induced and vaccine-induced clones underwent marked clonal contraction.

Sequences were derived from CD4+ T cells from PBMCs cultured with SARS-CoV-2 spike peptides, sampled before COVID-19 vaccination. The sequence was collected from a human donor who received a COVID-19 vaccine. V and J are TRBV21-1 and TRBJ1-1; the table's D call, TRBD1, was not checked against the DNA. TRBV21-1 counts as a pseudogene. This CDR3 reads CASSSVTGTPGRDTEAFF. DNA of the CDR3: TGTGCCAGCAGCTCCGTTACCGGGACACCTGGCAGGGACACTGAAGCTTTCTTT.